The T cell receptor (beta chain) under discussion was sequenced for a study of OX40 agonist ivuxolimab in advanced cancers. Study overall: Age averaged around 58 years (range about 20 to 79), and less than 85% were male.

CDR3 length: 15 amino acids. The trim removed 4 bases at V and 2 bases at J, leaving 7 bases unmatched. CDR1 is SGHNT and CDR2 is YENEEA in the germline V gene. On this clone: Its antigen remains unidentified.

Study-wide findings and caveats: By week 6 at 0.1 to 3.0 mg/kg, blood CD4+ and CD8+ T cells had expanded clonally. Fewer expanded clones were found on average in CD4+ than in CD8+ T cells.

TCRdb's table, derived via immunoSEQ multiplex PCR, lists solely in-frame clones and lacks some. The sample has 27,000 or so clones, about 83% seen once. Specimen: CD4+ or CD8+ T cells sorted from blood, collected in a trial of the OX40 agonist ivuxolimab. The chain employs TRBV11-3 and TRBJ2-5; 7 positions match TRBD2. This receptor was obtained from an adult with an advanced solid tumor such as melanoma, head and neck, liver or kidney cancer. As DNA, the CDR3 is TGTGCCAGCAGCTACGGACTAGGGAAGCAAGAGACCCAGTACTTC. Its protein product is CASSYGLGKQETQYF.